Reported below is one T cell receptor (beta chain). This entry comes from a study of T cells in Graves' hyperthyroidism and ophthalmopathy. Uncontrolled infection, other autoimmune disease, pregnancy or lactation barred patients from enrollment. Amplified regions were TCR beta CDR3 sequences from RNA transcripts. HTBI primers were employed in a first-round RT-PCR of the TCR CDR3. TCRdb redid the calling of the multiplex PCR reads with MiXCR, one entry per CDR3 protein. The sample yields a few hundred thousand distinct CDR3 sequences, about half seen once. V was shortened by 2 bases and J by 4 bases, with 11 bases between the two germline ends. Germline V CDR1 and CDR2: SQVTM, ANQGSEA. This CDR3 has 13 residues.

This TCR came from a woman aged 18-35 years with Graves' hyperthyroidism. V usage is TRBV29-1 and J usage is TRBJ2-5; D possibly corresponds to TRBD2 (7 bases). Input material: peripheral blood or thyroid tissue (not recorded which). The CDR3, as DNA: TGCAGCGTTGAAACGGGGGGCACAGAGACCCAGTACTTC. Protein: CSVETGGTETQYF.